These 8 T cell receptor beta chains were sequenced from one sample in a study of immune heterogeneity within non-small cell lung tumors. Amplification of the TCR beta CDR3 was achieved through multiplex PCR with 32 V and 13 J primers. One entry per CDR3 protein results from TCRdb running MiXCR on the multiplex PCR reads. The data contain under 1,500 distinct CDR3 sequences, about 51% of them singletons. The authors used roughly 0.55 ug of bulk tumor genomic DNA per sample as template. From each primary tumor, several far-apart biopsies were obtained during surgery. Curative surgical treatment was performed in patients who had newly diagnosed, untreated non-small cell lung cancer. The sample taken for sequencing was lung tumor tissue. The receptors come from a man aged 60 to 75 with non-small cell lung cancer.

The chain couples TRBV18 to TRBJ2-1, with 7 positions matching TRBD2. The V gene end was trimmed by 8 bases and the J gene end by 0 bases; junction bases not matched to a gene: 16. The CDR3 runs 18 residues. The V gene's germline CDR1 is KGHSH and CDR2 LQKENI. The CDR3 DNA is TGTGCCAGCCGGGGGGACGTTAGCGGAGACCTCTCCTACAATGAGCAGTTCTTC. Translation gives CASRGDVSGDLSYNEQFF.

This clonotype was recorded a few times. The chain recombines TRBV28 with TRBJ2-7; 9 bases are shared with TRBD2. V was clipped by 3 bases and J by 3 bases; unmatched bases: 12. Germline V CDR1 and CDR2: MDHEN, SYDVKM. The CDR3 runs 17 residues. This CDR3 is CASSLGGRGRVNYEQYF. DNA for the CDR3: TGTGCCAGCAGTTTGGGGGGGCGCGGGAGGGTCAACTACGAGCAGTACTTC.

The chain recombines TRBV30 with TRBJ1-3, with unresolved D. The CDR3 extends over 15 amino acids. Trimming shortened V by 2 bases and J by 4 bases, and 15 bases separated the two germline ends. The germline gives CDR1 GTSNPN, CDR2 SVGIG (reference sequence). CDR3 protein: CAWSWVKAGGNTIYF. In DNA, the CDR3 is TGTGCCTGGAGTTGGGTCAAGGCTGGCGGAAACACCATATATTTT.

This rearrangement joins TRBV11-2 to TRBJ1-2; unclear D gene. The CDR3 loop spans 14 amino acids. The V end was cut by 1 base, the J end by 8 bases, with 14 bases between. Germline CDR1 reads SGHAT; CDR2 reads FQNNGV. The CDR3 bases are TGTGCCAGCAGCTTAGGGACTGGAAGTTCCGGCTACACCTTC. It translates to CASSLGTGSSGYTF. Variable domain in full (rest from reference TRBV11-2 and TRBJ1-2): EAGVAQSPRYKIIEKRQSVAFWCNPISGHATLYWYQQILGQGPKLLIQFQNNGVVDDSQLPKDRFSAERLKGVDSTLKIQPAKLEDSAVYLCASSLGTGSSGYTFGSGTRLTVV.

This rearrangement joins TRBV10-3 to TRBJ2-7; D is undetermined. The germline V gene has CDR1 ENHRY and CDR2 SYGVKD. Deletions cut 3 bases from V and 2 bases from J, with 11 bases between. This CDR3 spans 14 amino acids. The CDR3 region is CAISDPPEAYEQYF. CDR3 DNA sequence: TGTGCCATCAGTGACCCCCCGGAAGCCTACGAGCAGTACTTC.

This clonotype occurred a few times. The chain recombines TRBV2 with TRBJ2-7; perhaps D is TRBD1 or TRBD2 (6 bases each). V lost 6 bases and J lost 0, with 15 bases in between. The CDR3 is made up of 15 amino acids. Germline V CDR1 and CDR2: SNHLY, FYNNEI. The CDR3 spells CASSSVKGGSYEQYF. CDR3 DNA sequence: TGTGCCAGCAGCTCTGTCAAGGGGGGCTCCTACGAGCAGTACTTC. The variable domain in full, with the rest retrieved from reference TRBV2 and TRBJ2-7, is EPEVTQTPSHQVTQMGQEVILRCVPISNHLYFYWYRQILGQKVEFLVSFYNNEISEKSEIFDDQFSVERPDGSNFTLKIRSTKLEDSAMYFCASSSVKGGSYEQYFGPGTRLTVT.

The chain joins TRBV24-1 to TRBJ2-5, with TRBD2 identical over 10 bases. CDR3 length equals 15 residues. Per the germline V gene, CDR1 is KGHDR and CDR2 is SFDVKD. With V trimmed by 4 bases and J by 5 bases, 6 bases remained unmatched. CDR3 bases: TGTGCCACCAGTGACCCTAGCGGGAGTACTGAGACCCAGTACTTC. This sequence encodes CATSDPSGSTETQYF.

The chain links TRBV6-2 or TRBV6-3 to TRBJ2-1; weak D call: TRBD1 (6 bases). The CDR3 has 15 amino acids. Germline CDR1 and CDR2: MNHEY and SVGEGT. V shed 5 bases and J shed 4 bases, with 15 bases lying between them. The CDR3 sequence: CASSTSGEPYNEQFF. The CDR3 nucleotides are TGTGCCAGCAGTACATCAGGGGAGCCTTACAATGAGCAGTTCTTC.